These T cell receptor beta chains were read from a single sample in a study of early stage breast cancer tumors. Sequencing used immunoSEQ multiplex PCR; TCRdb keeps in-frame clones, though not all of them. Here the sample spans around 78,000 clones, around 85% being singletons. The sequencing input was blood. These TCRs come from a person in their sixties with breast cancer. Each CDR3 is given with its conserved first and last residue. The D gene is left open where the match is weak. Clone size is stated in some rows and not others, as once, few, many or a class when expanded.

DNA: TGTGCCAGCAGTTTAGGCCTAGCGGGAGTTGAGCAGTTCTTC
CDR3: CASSLGLAGVEQFF
J: TRBJ2-1
D: TRBD2
size: -
V: TRBV27
length: 14

DNA: TGCGCCAGCAGTTGGAACAGGGGACCTGAAGCTTTCTTT
CDR3: CASSWNRGPEAFF
J: TRBJ1-1
D: TRBD1
size: few
V: TRBV10-2
length: 13

DNA: TGTGCCAGCAGCTTACGAGGCGGGAGCCTCTACGAGCAGTACTTC
CDR3: CASSLRGGSLYEQYF
J: TRBJ2-7
D: TRBD2
size: -
V: TRBV7-8
length: 15

DNA: TGTGCCAGCAGCCCTTTACCTAACACGGGCATTCAGTACTTC
CDR3: CASSPLPNTGIQYF
J: TRBJ2-4
D: -
size: once
V: TRBV7-2
length: 14

DNA: TGCGCCAGCAGCTCCGGACAGGGGGCATTTCTGTGGGAGACCCAGTACTTC
CDR3: CASSSGQGAFLWETQYF
J: TRBJ2-5
D: TRBD1
size: -
V: TRBV5-1
length: 17

DNA: TGTGCCAGTAGTATTACAGGGTGGTCCGAGCAGTACTTC
CDR3: CASSITGWSEQYF
J: TRBJ2-7
D: -
size: few
V: TRBV19
length: 13

DNA: TGTGCCAGCTCACCACCCTCGAGGACCCAGTACTTC
CDR3: CASSPPSRTQYF
J: TRBJ2-5
D: -
size: -
V: TRBV18
length: 12

DNA: TGCGCCAGCAGCCAGTATCAGCCCCAGCATTTT
CDR3: CASSQYQPQHF
J: TRBJ1-5
D: -
size: -
V: TRBV5-1
length: 11

DNA: TGTGCCAGCAGCTTCGGGACAGGGGTCTCCTACGAGCAGTACTTC
CDR3: CASSFGTGVSYEQYF
J: TRBJ2-7
D: TRBD1
size: few
V: TRBV7-9
length: 15

DNA: TGTGCCAGTAGTAAGACAGGGATAATGAACACTGAAGCTTTCTTT
CDR3: CASSKTGIMNTEAFF
J: TRBJ1-1
D: TRBD1
size: -
V: TRBV19
length: 15

DNA: TGTGCCAGCAGCTCGACTAGCGGGCAAGACACCGGGGAGCTGTTTTTT
CDR3: CASSSTSGQDTGELFF
J: TRBJ2-2
D: TRBD2
size: -
V: TRBV7-9
length: 16

DNA: TGTGCCAGCACCGATAGCAGGGATGGGGAGCAGTACTTC
CDR3: CASTDSRDGEQYF
J: TRBJ2-7
D: -
size: -
V: TRBV6-5
length: 13

DNA: TGTGCCAGCAGAACTAGCGGGGGCGACGAGCAGTACTTC
CDR3: CASRTSGGDEQYF
J: TRBJ2-7
D: TRBD2
size: few
V: TRBV2
length: 13

DNA: TGTGCCAGCTCTACAGGGGGCGCGGTGACTTCACCCCTCCACTTT
CDR3: CASSTGGAVTSPLHF
J: TRBJ1-6
D: TRBD1
size: few
V: TRBV18
length: 15

DNA: TGTGCCAGCAGCTACGGGACAGGGGGGTCCGGGGAGCTGTTTTTT
CDR3: CASSYGTGGSGELFF
J: TRBJ2-2
D: TRBD1
size: -
V: TRBV7-3
length: 15

DNA: TGCAGCTTCAGCAGGGAAAGCGGGGAGCAGTACTTC
CDR3: CSFSRESGEQYF
J: TRBJ2-7
D: -
size: few
V: TRBV29-1
length: 12

DNA: TGTGCCAGCAGCTTAGTGGGACCGGGGGCAATTTTGAATGAGCAGTTCTTC
CDR3: CASSLVGPGAILNEQFF
J: TRBJ2-1
D: -
size: -
V: TRBV7-2
length: 17